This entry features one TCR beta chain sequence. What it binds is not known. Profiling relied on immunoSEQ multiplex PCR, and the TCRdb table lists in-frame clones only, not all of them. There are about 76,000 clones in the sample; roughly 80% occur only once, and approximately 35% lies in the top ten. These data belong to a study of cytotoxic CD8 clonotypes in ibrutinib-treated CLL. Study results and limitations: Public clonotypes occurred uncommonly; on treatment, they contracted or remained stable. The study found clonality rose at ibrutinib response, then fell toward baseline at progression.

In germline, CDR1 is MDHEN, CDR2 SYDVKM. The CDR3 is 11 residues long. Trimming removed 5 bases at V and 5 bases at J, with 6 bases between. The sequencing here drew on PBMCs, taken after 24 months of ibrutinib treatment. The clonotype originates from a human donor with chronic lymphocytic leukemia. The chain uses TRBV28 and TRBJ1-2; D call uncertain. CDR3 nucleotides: TGTGCCAGCAGTCCGAGTTATGGCTACACCTTC. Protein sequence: CASSPSYGYTF.